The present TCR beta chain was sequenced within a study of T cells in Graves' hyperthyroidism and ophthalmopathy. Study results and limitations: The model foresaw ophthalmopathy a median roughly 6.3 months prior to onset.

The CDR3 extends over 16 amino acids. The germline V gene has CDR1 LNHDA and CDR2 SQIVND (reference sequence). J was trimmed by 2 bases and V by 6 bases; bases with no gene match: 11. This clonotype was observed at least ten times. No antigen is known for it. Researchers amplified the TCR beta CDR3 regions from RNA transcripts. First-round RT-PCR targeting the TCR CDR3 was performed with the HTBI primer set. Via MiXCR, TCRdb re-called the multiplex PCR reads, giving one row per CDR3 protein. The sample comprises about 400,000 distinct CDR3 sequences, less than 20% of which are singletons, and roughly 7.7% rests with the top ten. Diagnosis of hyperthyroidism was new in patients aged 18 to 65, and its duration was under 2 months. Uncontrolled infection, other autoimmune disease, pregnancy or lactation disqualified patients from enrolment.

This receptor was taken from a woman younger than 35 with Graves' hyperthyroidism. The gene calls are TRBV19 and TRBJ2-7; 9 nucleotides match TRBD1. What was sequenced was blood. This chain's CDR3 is CASSLLGGQGPYEQYF. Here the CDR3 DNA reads TGTGCCAGTAGCCTCCTTGGGGGACAGGGTCCCTACGAGCAGTACTTC.